Following are 27 T cell receptor beta chains from one sample sequenced in a study of blood T cell repertoires in COVID-19. Sequencing used immunoSEQ multiplex PCR; TCRdb keeps in-frame clones, though not all of them. The sample lists approximately 100,000 clones, over 60% occurring once. The specimen sequenced was peripheral blood. These receptors came from a human donor in a cohort sampled during active or convalescent COVID-19.

The chain is built from TRBV18 and TRBJ1-2; 7 positions agree with TRBD1. In germline, CDR1 is KGHSH, CDR2 LQKENI. V was clipped by 5 bases and J by 5 bases; unmatched bases: 5. The CDR3 covers 13 residues. In DNA form, the CDR3 reads TGTGCCAGCTCAGACGGACAGGCTTATGGCTACACCTTC. Residues: CASSDGQAYGYTF. Using reference TRBV18 and TRBJ1-2 for the parts outside the CDR3, the full variable domain is NAGVMQNPRHLVRRRGQEARLRCSPMKGHSHVYWYRQLPEEGLKFMVYLQKENIIDESGMPKERFSAEFPKEGPSILRIQQVVRGDSAAYFCASSDGQAYGYTFGSGTRLTVV.

J is TRBJ1-6 and V is TRBV6-5; 7 bases line up with TRBD1. V lost 2 bases to trimming and J lost 9 bases; unmatched junction nucleotides: 10. Per the germline V gene, CDR1 is MNHEY and CDR2 is SVGAGI. CDR3 length: 16 amino acids. CDR3 in DNA: TGTGCCAGCAGTTACATAACAGGGGAGGAGGGTTCACCCCTCCACTTT. It yields the protein CASSYITGEEGSPLHF.

The V gene is TRBV6-5, the J gene TRBJ2-2; 10 nucleotides match TRBD1. V lost 1 base to trimming and J lost 5 bases; unmatched junction nucleotides: 4. The length of the CDR3 is 16 residues. From germline, CDR1 is MNHEY and CDR2 SVGAGI. CDR3 sequence (DNA): TGTGCCAGCAGTTACTGGGCGGGACAGGGGACCGGGGAGCTGTTTTTT. It translates to CASSYWAGQGTGELFF.

This chain connects TRBV30 to TRBJ2-7, with a possible D match to TRBD1 (5 bases). Trimming stripped 8 bases from V and 3 bases from J, with 11 bases between. The CDR3 has 11 residues. CDR1 and CDR2 from the germline V gene are GTSNPN and SVGIG (reference sequence). The CDR3 DNA is TGTGCCCGTACAGACAGCTACGAGCAGTACTTC. The encoded protein is CARTDSYEQYF.

The V and J genes are TRBV5-1 and TRBJ1-4; 9 positions match TRBD1. Germline V gene sequence: CDR1 SGHRS, CDR2 YFSETQ. After removal of 5 bases from V and 6 bases from J, the junction contained 2 bases not matched to a gene. This CDR3 is 13 amino acids long. The CDR3 sequence is CASSRTGDEKLFF. In DNA, the CDR3 is TGCGCCAGCAGTAGGACAGGGGATGAAAAACTGTTTTTT.

CDR3 residues: CASSQGAGLSTDTQYF. CDR3 nucleotides: TGCGCCAGCAGCCAAGGGGCGGGGCTCAGCACAGATACGCAGTATTTT. The genes are TRBV4-3 and TRBJ2-3; tentative D call: TRBD2 (6 bases). Trimming removed 1 base from V and 0 bases from J, with 11 bases in between. The CDR3 sequence is 16 residues long. Germline V gene sequence: CDR1 LGHNA, CDR2 YSLEER.

The chain couples TRBV7-9 to TRBJ1-4; D ambiguous. V was shortened by 4 bases and J by 7 bases, with 13 bases between the two germline ends. The CDR3 is 14 residues long. Germline assignment: CDR1 SEHNR and CDR2 FQNEAQ (reference sequence). The CDR3 nucleotides are TGTGCCAGCAGCTCCCTCGGCCAGGTTGAAAAACTGTTTTTT. It encodes CASSSLGQVEKLFF.

The rearrangement uses TRBV19 and TRBJ1-2; D gene unclear. Trimming left V 9 bases short and J 8 bases short, with 22 bases between. The CDR3 consists of 14 residues. Germline values: CDR1 LNHDA, CDR2 SQIVND (reference sequence). DNA for the CDR3: TGTGCCAGCAGGCTCGGAGGGATATCGCAAGGCTACACCTTC. Protein: CASRLGGISQGYTF.

The chain employs TRBV7-8 and TRBJ1-2; 7 nucleotides match TRBD1. From germline, CDR1 is SGHVS and CDR2 FQNEAQ. The CDR3 length is 13 residues. The junction had 0 bases not matched to a gene; V was cut back by 5 bases and J by 0 bases. The CDR3 sequence: CASSGTANYGYTF. The CDR3 DNA reads TGTGCCAGCAGCGGGACAGCTAACTATGGCTACACCTTC. The entire variable domain, with the rest obtained from reference TRBV7-8 and TRBJ1-2, is as follows: GAGVSQSPRYKVAKRGQDVALRCDPISGHVSLFWYQQALGQGPEFLTYFQNEAQLDKSGLPSDRFFAERPEGSVSTLKIQRTQQEDSAVYLCASSGTANYGYTFGSGTRLTVV.

The rearrangement uses TRBV10-2 and TRBJ1-5; D gene uncertain. From germline, CDR1 is WSHSY and CDR2 SAAADI. CDR3 length: 14 residues. Trimming left V 0 bases short and J 0 bases short, with 3 bases between. The CDR3 region has the DNA TGCGCCAGCAGTGAGTCCGGTAGCAATCAGCCCCAGCATTTT. Protein product: CASSESGSNQPQHF.

The count of this clone is one. The chain uses TRBV27 and TRBJ1-4; 7 bases align to TRBD1. V trimming: 5 bases; J trimming: 7 bases; junction bases outside the gene matches: 7. Germline values: CDR1 MNHEY, CDR2 SMNVEV (reference sequence). CDR3 length: 14 residues. The CDR3 bases are TGTGCCAGCAGTCCGACAGGGTTGAGTGAAAAACTGTTTTTT. Amino acid sequence: CASSPTGLSEKLFF.

V gene TRBV7-2 combines with J gene TRBJ2-7; 9 bases are a match to TRBD1. Germline V lookup: CDR1 SGHTA, CDR2 FQGNSA. CDR3 length equals 17 residues. The V segment lost 0 bases and the J segment 4 bases; nucleotides outside the gene matches: 10. CDR3 sequence reads: CASSLAWGTGRGYEQYF. CDR3 nucleotide sequence: TGTGCCAGCAGCTTAGCGTGGGGGACAGGGAGAGGATACGAGCAGTACTTC.

V and J are TRBV7-9 and TRBJ1-1; weak D call: TRBD1 (6 bases). Trimming took off 6 bases at V and 2 bases at J, with 16 bases between the two ends. Germline CDR1 is SEHNR and CDR2 is FQNEAQ (reference sequence). CDR3 length: 15 residues. The CDR3 here is CASSPTGTLNTEAFF. CDR3 in DNA: TGTGCCAGCAGTCCAACAGGGACCCTCAACACTGAAGCTTTCTTT. Supplemented by reference TRBV7-9 and TRBJ1-1, the full variable domain reads DTGVSQNPRHKITKRGQNVTFRCDPISEHNRLYWYRQTLGQGPEFLTYFQNEAQLEKSRLLSDRFSAERPKGSFSTLEIQRTEQGDSAMYLCASSPTGTLNTEAFFGQGTRLTVV.

V usage is TRBV28 and J usage is TRBJ2-1, with a possible D match to TRBD2 (5 bases). V was cut by 2 bases and J by 0 bases, with 11 bases left in between. The CDR3 has 16 amino acids. Germline lookup yields CDR1 MDHEN and CDR2 SYDVKM. CDR3 sequence reads: CASSLRRASSYNEQFF. The CDR3 DNA reads as TGTGCCAGCAGTTTACGGCGGGCCAGCTCCTACAATGAGCAGTTCTTC.

CDR3 in DNA: TGTGCCAGCTCACCACGACGGGATCATGGCTACACCTTC. Translation: CASSPRRDHGYTF. The chain couples TRBV18 to TRBJ1-2; D is uncertain. This CDR3 is built from 13 residues. Looked up from germline, CDR1 is KGHSH and CDR2 is LQKENI. Trimming cost V 1 base and J 6 bases, with 9 bases left between them.

This sequence joins TRBV9 and TRBJ1-2; 10 bases agree with TRBD1. This CDR3 is built from 18 residues. CDR1 and CDR2 (germline): SGDLS, YYNGEE. The junction had 23 bases not matched to a gene; V was cut back by 6 bases and J by 9 bases. As DNA, the CDR3 is TGTGCCAGCAAAACGCTAACCCGGGACAGGGGTCCTATTCGCTGCTACACCTTC. Encoded protein: CASKTLTRDRGPIRCYTF.

This sequence joins TRBV9 and TRBJ1-3; 10 nucleotides line up with TRBD1. The germline gives CDR1 SGDLS, CDR2 YYNGEE. The CDR3 totals 15 residues. Trimming at V came to 2 bases and at J to 7 bases, leaving 6 bases not matched to a gene. The CDR3 DNA reads as TGTGCCAGCAGCGTGGCGGGACAGGGGTGGAACACCATATATTTT. It codes for CASSVAGQGWNTIYF. Complete variable domain (other parts from reference TRBV9 and TRBJ1-3): DSGVTQTPKHLITATGQRVTLRCSPRSGDLSVYWYQQSLDQGLQFLIQYYNGEERAKGNILERFSAQQFPDLHSELNLSSLELGDSALYFCASSVAGQGWNTIYFGEGSWLTVV.

This clone was observed once. This chain connects TRBV3-1 (or the pseudogene TRBV3-2) to TRBJ2-7; the match to TRBD2 covers 7 bases. This CDR3 has 16 amino acids. The V gene's germline CDR1 is LGHDT and CDR2 YNNKEL (reference sequence). Germline trimming cut 5 bases from V and 6 bases from J; bases unmatched to any gene: 16. This CDR3 reads CASSARTGRGVAEQYF. CDR3 bases: TGTGCCAGCAGCGCCCGAACGGGACGGGGGGTGGCCGAGCAGTACTTC.

The rearrangement uses TRBV2 and TRBJ2-7, with 7 bases that match TRBD1. CDR1 and CDR2 (germline): SNHLY, FYNNEI. The CDR3 has 13 residues. V shed 7 bases and J 0 bases; nucleotides not matched to a gene: 3. CDR3 in amino acids: CASKNRGSYEQYF. The CDR3 nucleotides are TGTGCCAGCAAGAACAGGGGCTCCTACGAGCAGTACTTC.

The gene calls are TRBV3-1 (or the pseudogene TRBV3-2) and TRBJ1-2; unclear D gene. Germline V gene lookup returns CDR1 LGHDT and CDR2 YNNKEL (reference sequence). The CDR3 is 14 residues long. Trimming removed 1 base from V and 2 bases from J, with 8 bases in between. CDR3: CASSQVRQNYGYTF. CDR3 nucleotide sequence: TGTGCCAGCAGCCAAGTGCGGCAGAACTATGGCTACACCTTC.

The chain recombines TRBV9 with TRBJ2-1; D may be TRBD1 (5 bases). CDR1 and CDR2 from the germline V gene are SGDLS and YYNGEE. The CDR3 has 16 residues. The V end lost 3 bases, the J end lost 4 bases, and 17 bases lay between the germline ends. The CDR3 sequence is CASSAALGAPYNEQFF. The DNA of the CDR3 is TGTGCCAGCAGCGCCGCCCTAGGGGCGCCGTACAATGAGCAGTTCTTC.

This chain links TRBV19 with TRBJ1-6, with 9 bases aligning to TRBD1. Per germline, CDR1 LNHDA and CDR2 SQIVND (reference sequence). After removal of 6 bases from V and 8 bases from J, the junction contained 8 bases not matched to a gene. The CDR3 runs 15 residues. The CDR3 DNA sequence: TGTGCCAGTAGACAGGGGGCCGGGGTGTATTCACCCCTCCACTTT. Protein sequence: CASRQGAGVYSPLHF. Complete variable domain (other parts from reference TRBV19 and TRBJ1-6): DGGITQSPKYLFRKEGQNVTLSCEQNLNHDAMYWYRQDPGQGLRLIYYSQIVNDFQKGDIAEGYSVSREKKESFPLTVTSAQKNPTAFYLCASRQGAGVYSPLHFGNGTRLTVT.

The J gene is TRBJ1-1, the V gene TRBV12-5, with D perhaps matching TRBD1 (5 bases). The CDR3 is 12 amino acids. The germline gives CDR1 LGHNT, CDR2 FRNRAP. V lost 3 bases and J lost 11, with 13 bases in between. The CDR3 is CASGLNAGDAFF. CDR3 coding DNA: TGTGCTAGTGGTTTAAATGCGGGGGACGCTTTCTTT.

The rearrangement uses TRBV5-1 and TRBJ2-7; 10 nucleotides agree with TRBD1. The CDR3 runs to 14 residues. Germline lookup yields CDR1 SGHRS and CDR2 YFSETQ. V shed 3 bases, J shed 6 bases, and the junction held 6 bases outside the gene matches. The CDR3 DNA reads as TGCGCCAGCAGCTCGACCGGGACAGGGGTCGAGCAGTACTTC. Translated, it gives CASSSTGTGVEQYF. The variable domain in full, with the rest retrieved from reference TRBV5-1 and TRBJ2-7, is KAGVTQTPRYLIKTRGQQVTLSCSPISGHRSVSWYQQTPGQGLQFLFEYFSETQRNKGNFPGRFSGRQFSNSRSEMNVSTLELGDSALYLCASSSTGTGVEQYFGPGTRLTVT.

As DNA, the CDR3 is TGTGCCAGCAGCTTGGAACCGGGTCCAGCCAAAAACATTCAGTACTTC. It is translated as CASSLEPGPAKNIQYF. This chain links TRBV5-4 with TRBJ2-4, with D hard to call. The CDR3 sequence is 16 residues long. Germline lookup yields CDR1 SGHNT and CDR2 YYREEE (reference sequence). V was clipped by 0 bases and J by 0 bases, with 10 bases between them.

This sequence joins TRBV29-1 and TRBJ1-5; no clear D. The germline gives CDR1 SQVTM, CDR2 ANQGSEA. Trimming left V 4 bases short and J 0 bases short, with 10 bases between. The CDR3 length is 14 residues. As DNA, the CDR3 is TGCAGCGTTGTGGAGGGTAATAGCAATCAGCCCCAGCATTTT. Protein product: CSVVEGNSNQPQHF.

The chain links TRBV19 to TRBJ1-5, with D unresolved. The CDR3 has 15 residues. V was clipped by 1 base and J by 0 bases, with 7 bases between them. Germline V gene lookup returns CDR1 LNHDA and CDR2 SQIVND (reference sequence). The CDR3 DNA sequence: TGTGCCAGTAGTATAGGAGGTTATAGCAATCAGCCCCAGCATTTT. This encodes CASSIGGYSNQPQHF.